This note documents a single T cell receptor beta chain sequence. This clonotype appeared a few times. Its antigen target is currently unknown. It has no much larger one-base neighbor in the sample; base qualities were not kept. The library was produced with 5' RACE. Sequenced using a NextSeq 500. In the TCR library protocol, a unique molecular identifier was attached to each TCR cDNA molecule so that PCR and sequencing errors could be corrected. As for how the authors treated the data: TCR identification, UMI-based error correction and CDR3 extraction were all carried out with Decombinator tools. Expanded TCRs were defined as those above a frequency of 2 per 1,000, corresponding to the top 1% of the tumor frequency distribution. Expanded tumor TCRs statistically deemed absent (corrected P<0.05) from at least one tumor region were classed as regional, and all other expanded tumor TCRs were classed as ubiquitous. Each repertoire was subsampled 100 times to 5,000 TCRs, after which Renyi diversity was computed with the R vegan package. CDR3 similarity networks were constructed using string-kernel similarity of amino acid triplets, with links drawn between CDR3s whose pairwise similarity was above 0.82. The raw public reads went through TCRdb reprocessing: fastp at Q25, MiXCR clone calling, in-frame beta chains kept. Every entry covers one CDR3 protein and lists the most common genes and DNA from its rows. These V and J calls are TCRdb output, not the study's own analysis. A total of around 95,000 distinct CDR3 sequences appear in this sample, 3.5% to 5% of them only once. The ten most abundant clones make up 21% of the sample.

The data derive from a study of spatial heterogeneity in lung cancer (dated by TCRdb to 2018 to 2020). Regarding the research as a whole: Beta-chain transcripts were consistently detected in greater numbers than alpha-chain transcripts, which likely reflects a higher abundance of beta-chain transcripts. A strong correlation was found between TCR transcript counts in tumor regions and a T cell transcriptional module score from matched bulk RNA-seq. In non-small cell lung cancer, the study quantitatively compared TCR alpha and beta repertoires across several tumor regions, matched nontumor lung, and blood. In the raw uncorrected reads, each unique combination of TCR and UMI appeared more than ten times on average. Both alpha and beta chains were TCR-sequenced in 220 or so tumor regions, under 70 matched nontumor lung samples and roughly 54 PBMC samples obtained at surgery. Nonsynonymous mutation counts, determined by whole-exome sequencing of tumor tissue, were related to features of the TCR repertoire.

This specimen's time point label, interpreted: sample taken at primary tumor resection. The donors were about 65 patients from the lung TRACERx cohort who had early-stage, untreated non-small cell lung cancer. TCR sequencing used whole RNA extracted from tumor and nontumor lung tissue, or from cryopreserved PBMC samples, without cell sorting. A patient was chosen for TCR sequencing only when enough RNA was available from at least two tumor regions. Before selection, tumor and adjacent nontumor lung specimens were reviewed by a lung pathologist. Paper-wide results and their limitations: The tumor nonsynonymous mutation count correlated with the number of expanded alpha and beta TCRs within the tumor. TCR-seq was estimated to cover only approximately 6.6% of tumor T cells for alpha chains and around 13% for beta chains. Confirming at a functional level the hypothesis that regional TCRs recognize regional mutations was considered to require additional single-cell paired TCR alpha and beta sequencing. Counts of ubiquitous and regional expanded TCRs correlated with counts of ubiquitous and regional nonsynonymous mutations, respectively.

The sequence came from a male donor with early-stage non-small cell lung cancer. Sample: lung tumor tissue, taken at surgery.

The DNA reads TGCGCCAGCAGCCAAGATCCCCCTGACAGTCTCACTTACTATGGCTACACCTTC. Its translation reads: CASSQDPPDSLTYYGYTF. This chain is built from TRBV4-1 and TRBJ1-2; tentative D gene TRBD1, with 5 bases matching. V loses 0 bases, J loses 3 bases, and the germline ends lie 20 bases apart. Reading from cysteine to phenylalanine, the CDR3 counts 18 amino acids. Only the CDR3 part of the read is kept: 54 bases, read in frame from the first base. CDR1 and CDR2 were assigned from the germline V gene as MGHRA and YSYEKL.